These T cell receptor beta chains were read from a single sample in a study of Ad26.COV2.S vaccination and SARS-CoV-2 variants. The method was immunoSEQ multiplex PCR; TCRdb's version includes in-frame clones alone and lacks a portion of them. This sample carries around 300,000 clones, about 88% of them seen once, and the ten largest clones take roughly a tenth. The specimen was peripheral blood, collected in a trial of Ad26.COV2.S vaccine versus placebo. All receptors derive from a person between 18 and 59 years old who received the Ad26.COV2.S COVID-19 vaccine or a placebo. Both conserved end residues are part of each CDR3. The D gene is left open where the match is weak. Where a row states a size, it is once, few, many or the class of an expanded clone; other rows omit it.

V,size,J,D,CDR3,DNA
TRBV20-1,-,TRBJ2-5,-,CSGRKETQYF,TGCAGTGGACGGAAAGAGACCCAGTACTTC
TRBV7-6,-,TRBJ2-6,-,CASSHLDRPSGANVLTF,TGTGCCAGCAGCCACCTGGACCGTCCAAGTGGGGCCAACGTCCTGACTTTC
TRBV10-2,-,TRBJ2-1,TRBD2,CASSELAGAYNEQFF,TGCGCCAGCAGTGAACTAGCGGGGGCCTACAATGAGCAGTTCTTC
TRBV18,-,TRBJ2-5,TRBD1,CASSQPQGPQWPQYF,TGTGCCAGCTCACAACCACAGGGGCCTCAATGGCCCCAGTACTTC
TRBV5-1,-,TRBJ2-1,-,CASSFGGRTYNEQFF,TGCGCCAGCAGTTTTGGAGGACGGACTTACAATGAGCAGTTCTTC
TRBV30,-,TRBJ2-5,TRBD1,CAGQGGRETQYF,TGTGCCGGACAGGGCGGACGGGAGACCCAGTACTTC
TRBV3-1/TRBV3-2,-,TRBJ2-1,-,CASSQGVNEQFF,TGTGCCAGCAGCCAAGGAGTCAATGAGCAGTTCTTC
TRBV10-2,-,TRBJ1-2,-,CASSGWTAPAVF,TGCGCCAGCAGTGGCTGGACAGCCCCCGCGGTCTTC
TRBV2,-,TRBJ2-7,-,CAGSGTHSYEQYF,TGTGCCGGATCCGGGACACATTCCTACGAGCAGTACTTC
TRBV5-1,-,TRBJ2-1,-,CASQRGVDEQFF,TGCGCCAGCCAGAGGGGGGTAGATGAGCAGTTCTTC
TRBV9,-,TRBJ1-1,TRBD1,CASSPGQMNTEAFF,TGTGCCAGCAGCCCGGGACAGATGAACACTGAAGCTTTCTTT
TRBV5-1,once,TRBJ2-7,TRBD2,CASSPYGTSDSYEQYF,TGCGCCAGCAGCCCGTACGGGACTAGCGACTCCTACGAGCAGTACTTC
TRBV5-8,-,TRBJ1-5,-,CASRWRGNQPQHF,TGTGCCAGTCGCTGGCGCGGGAATCAGCCCCAGCATTTT
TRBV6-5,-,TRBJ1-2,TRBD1,CASSRDRVGYGYTF,TGTGCCAGCAGCCGCGACAGGGTTGGGTATGGCTACACCTTC
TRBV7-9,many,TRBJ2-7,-,CASSLGGRTYEQYF,TGTGCCAGCAGCTTAGGGGGGAGGACCTACGAGCAGTACTTC
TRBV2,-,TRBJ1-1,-,CASSDPGFTEAFF,TGTGCCAGCAGTGATCCGGGATTTACTGAAGCTTTCTTT
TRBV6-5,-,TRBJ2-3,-,CASSSSLLGATDTQYF,TGTGCCAGCAGTTCCTCGCTACTAGGGGCCACAGATACGCAGTATTTT
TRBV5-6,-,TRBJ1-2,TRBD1,CASSPGTGGYGYTF,TGTGCCAGCAGCCCCGGGACAGGGGGCTATGGCTACACCTTC
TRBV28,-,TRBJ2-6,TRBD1,CASSAGQGSPGSGANVLTF,TGTGCCAGCAGTGCTGGACAGGGGTCACCAGGATCTGGGGCCAACGTCCTGACTTTC
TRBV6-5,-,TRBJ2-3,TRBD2,CASSRLAGTTDTQYF,TGTGCCAGCAGCCGACTAGCGGGAACCACAGATACGCAGTATTTT
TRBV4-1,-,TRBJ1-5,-,CASSQPAVNQPQHF,TGCGCCAGCAGCCAGCCCGCCGTCAATCAGCCCCAGCATTTT
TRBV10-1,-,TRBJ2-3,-,CASSEVSFTDTQYF,TGCGCCAGCAGTGAAGTCAGTTTCACAGATACGCAGTATTTT
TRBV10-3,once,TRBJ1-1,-,CAISEVSGGTEAFF,TGTGCCATCAGTGAGGTAAGCGGAGGCACTGAAGCTTTCTTT
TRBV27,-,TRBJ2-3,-,CASSLWSSTDTQYF,TGTGCCAGCAGTTTATGGTCATCCACAGATACGCAGTATTTT
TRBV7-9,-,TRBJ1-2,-,CASSSRDPEDYGYTF,TGTGCCAGCAGCTCTCGGGACCCGGAGGACTATGGCTACACCTTC
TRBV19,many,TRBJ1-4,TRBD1,CASSPGQGSEKLFF,TGTGCCAGTAGTCCGGGACAGGGGAGTGAAAAACTGTTTTTT
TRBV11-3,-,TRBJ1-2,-,CASSLGPRGGVYGYTF,TGTGCCAGCAGCTTAGGGCCCCGGGGCGGGGTCTATGGCTACACCTTC
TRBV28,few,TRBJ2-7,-,CASSVPWDTQQYF,TGTGCCAGCAGTGTACCATGGGACACCCAGCAGTACTTC
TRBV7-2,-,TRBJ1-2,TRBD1,CASSLRGHGYTF,TGTGCCAGCAGCTTAAGGGGGCATGGCTACACCTTC
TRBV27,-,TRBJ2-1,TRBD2,CASSSGLAGNEQFF,TGTGCCAGCAGTTCGGGACTAGCGGGGAATGAGCAGTTCTTC
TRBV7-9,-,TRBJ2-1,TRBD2,CASSLADLAGGQEFF,TGTGCCAGCAGCTTAGCGGACCTAGCGGGAGGGCAGGAGTTCTTC
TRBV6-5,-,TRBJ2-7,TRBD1,CASSRSDRGVYEQYF,TGTGCCAGCAGTCGTTCCGACAGGGGCGTCTACGAGCAGTACTTC
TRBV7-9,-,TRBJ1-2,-,CASSPTVSASYTF,TGTGCCAGCAGCCCGACCGTCTCAGCGAGCTACACCTTC
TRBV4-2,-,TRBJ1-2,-,CASSQDPPGRGSYGYTF,TGTGCCAGCAGCCAAGATCCTCCGGGCAGGGGTAGCTATGGCTACACCTTC
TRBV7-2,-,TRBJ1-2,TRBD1,CASSFQGAGGYTF,TGTGCCAGCAGCTTCCAGGGGGCGGGCGGCTACACCTTC
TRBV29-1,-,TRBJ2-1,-,CSVPGTSLFRGYNEQFF,TGCAGCGTTCCCGGGACCAGCCTTTTCCGGGGCTACAATGAGCAGTTCTTC
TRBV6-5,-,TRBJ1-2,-,CASSYGQPGMVGYTF,TGTGCCAGCAGTTACGGGCAGCCGGGAATGGTCGGCTACACCTTC
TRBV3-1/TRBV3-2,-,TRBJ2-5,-,CASSQGGAGETQYF,TGTGCCAGCAGCCAAGGGGGCGCCGGGGAGACCCAGTACTTC
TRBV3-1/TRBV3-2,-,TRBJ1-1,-,CASSQVLGGTEAFF,TGTGCCAGCAGCCAAGTATTGGGGGGCACTGAAGCTTTCTTT
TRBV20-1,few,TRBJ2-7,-,CSARRDEQYF,TGCAGTGCTAGAAGAGACGAGCAGTACTTC
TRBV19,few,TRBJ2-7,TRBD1,CASSERFGQGRTYEQYF,TGTGCCAGTAGTGAGCGTTTCGGACAGGGTAGGACCTACGAGCAGTACTTC
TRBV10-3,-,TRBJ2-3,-,CASGVAISTDTQYF,TGTGCCAGCGGGGTAGCCATCAGCACAGATACGCAGTATTTT
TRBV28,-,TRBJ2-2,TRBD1,CASSGQANTGELFF,TGTGCCAGCAGCGGACAGGCGAACACCGGGGAGCTGTTTTTT